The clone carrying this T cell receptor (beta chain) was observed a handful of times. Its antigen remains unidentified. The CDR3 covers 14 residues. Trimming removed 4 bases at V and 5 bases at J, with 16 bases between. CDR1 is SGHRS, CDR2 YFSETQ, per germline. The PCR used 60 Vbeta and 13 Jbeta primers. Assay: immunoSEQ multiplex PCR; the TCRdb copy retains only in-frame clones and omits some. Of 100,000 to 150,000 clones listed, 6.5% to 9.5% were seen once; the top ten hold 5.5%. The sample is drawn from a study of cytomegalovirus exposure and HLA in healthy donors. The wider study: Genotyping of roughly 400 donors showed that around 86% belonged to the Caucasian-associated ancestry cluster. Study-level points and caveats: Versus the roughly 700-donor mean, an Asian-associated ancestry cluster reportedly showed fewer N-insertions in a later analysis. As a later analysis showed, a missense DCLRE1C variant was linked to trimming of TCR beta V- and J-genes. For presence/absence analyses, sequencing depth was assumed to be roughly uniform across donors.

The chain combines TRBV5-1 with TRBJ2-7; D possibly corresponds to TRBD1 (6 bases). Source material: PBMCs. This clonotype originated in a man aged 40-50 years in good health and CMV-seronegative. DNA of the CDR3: TGCGCCAGCAGCCCTGGGGGCGTGGGGGACGAGCAGTACTTC. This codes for CASSPGGVGDEQYF.